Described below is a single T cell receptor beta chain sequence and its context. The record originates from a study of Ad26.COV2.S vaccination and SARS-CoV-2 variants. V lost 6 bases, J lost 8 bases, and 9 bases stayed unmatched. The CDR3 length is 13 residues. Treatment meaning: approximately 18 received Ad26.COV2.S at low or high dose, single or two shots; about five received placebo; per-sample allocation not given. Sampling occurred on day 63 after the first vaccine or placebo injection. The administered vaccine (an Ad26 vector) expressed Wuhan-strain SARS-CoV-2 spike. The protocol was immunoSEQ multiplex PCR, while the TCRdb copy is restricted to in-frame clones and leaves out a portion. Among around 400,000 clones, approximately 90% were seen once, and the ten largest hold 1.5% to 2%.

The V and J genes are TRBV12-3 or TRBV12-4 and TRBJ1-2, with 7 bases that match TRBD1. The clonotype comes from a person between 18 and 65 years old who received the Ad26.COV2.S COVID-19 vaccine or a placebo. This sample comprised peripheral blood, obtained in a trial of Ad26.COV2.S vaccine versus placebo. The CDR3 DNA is TGTGCCAGCAGAATGACAGGGTTGCTCGGCTACACCTTC. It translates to CASRMTGLLGYTF.